The 20 T cell receptor beta chains reported below all come from one sample, sequenced in a study of hypomethylating agent response in myelodysplastic syndrome. Some clones are missing from TCRdb's copy, which holds only in-frame ones; the method was immunoSEQ multiplex PCR. The repertoire holds around 5,700 clones, with around nine tenths as singletons. The material sequenced was bone marrow, taken before or after starting hypomethylating agent treatment for myelodysplastic syndrome (not recorded which). The receptors originated from a human donor with myelodysplastic syndrome.

V and J are TRBV6-1 and TRBJ2-7; 13 positions match TRBD2. Looked up from germline, CDR1 is MNHNS and CDR2 is SASEGT. The CDR3 has 15 residues. The ends lost 6 bases at V and 0 bases at J; junction bases unmatched: 2. The CDR3 coding sequence is TGTGCCAGCAGGGGGACTAGCGGGGTCTCCTACGAGCAGTACTTC. Its translation is CASRGTSGVSYEQYF.

V is TRBV6-1 and J is TRBJ2-4, with TRBD2 identical over 11 bases. Germline V CDR1 and CDR2: MNHNS, SASEGT. The CDR3 covers 15 residues. Trimming removed 4 bases from V and 5 bases from J; junction bases left unmatched: 4. CDR3: CASSGLAGGQNIQYF. CDR3 nucleotide sequence: TGTGCCAGCAGTGGGCTAGCGGGAGGACAAAACATTCAGTACTTC.

J is TRBJ2-7 and V is TRBV6-1; no reliable D call. The V and J ends lost 3 bases and 3 bases respectively, with 9 bases between them. This CDR3 is 13 amino acids long. The germline CDR1 and CDR2 sequences are MNHNS and SASEGT. Here the CDR3 DNA reads TGTGCCAGCAGTGACACAGAATACTACGAGCAGTACTTC. It encodes CASSDTEYYEQYF.

The sample holds a few counts of this clone. This chain links TRBV5-1 with TRBJ1-6; TRBD1 matches 9 bases. CDR3 length equals 15 residues. V was clipped by 0 bases and J by 8 bases; unmatched bases: 3. From germline, CDR1 is SGHRS and CDR2 YFSETQ. The CDR3 protein is CASSLGDRADSPLHF. The CDR3 DNA reads TGCGCCAGCAGCTTGGGGGACAGGGCAGATTCACCCCTCCACTTT.

The rearrangement links TRBV28 to TRBJ1-4, with 7 bases aligning to TRBD1. There are 16 residues in the CDR3. The V segment lost 8 bases and the J segment 7 bases; nucleotides outside the gene matches: 16. Germline values: CDR1 MDHEN, CDR2 SYDVKM. DNA of the CDR3: TGTGCCAGCGCCCTATTAGGGGGCGGTAGTGGTGAAAAACTGTTTTTT. Amino acids: CASALLGGGSGEKLFF.

This clone was seen a single time. The chain recombines TRBV30 with TRBJ1-1; D call uncertain. Per the germline V gene, CDR1 is GTSNPN and CDR2 is SVGIG (reference sequence). The CDR3 has 13 amino acids. Between the trimmed V and J ends, which lost 2 bases and 2 bases, there was a span of 9 bases. As DNA, the CDR3 is TGTGCCTGGAGTCCGAACCCTAACACTGAAGCTTTCTTT. The encoded protein is CAWSPNPNTEAFF.

The chain uses TRBV5-1 and TRBJ2-7; 14 nucleotides align to TRBD2. Germline trimming cut 7 bases from V and 6 bases from J; bases unmatched to any gene: 3. The CDR3 runs 13 residues. The V gene's germline CDR1 is SGHRS and CDR2 YFSETQ. CDR3 DNA sequence: TGCGCCAGCCGACTAGCGGGAGGGAGCGAGCAGTACTTC. Translating it yields CASRLAGGSEQYF. Filled out from reference TRBV5-1 and TRBJ2-7, the complete variable domain reads KAGVTQTPRYLIKTRGQQVTLSCSPISGHRSVSWYQQTPGQGLQFLFEYFSETQRNKGNFPGRFSGRQFSNSRSEMNVSTLELGDSALYLCASRLAGGSEQYFGPGTRLTVT.

The chain employs TRBV11-1 and TRBJ1-1; D is uncertain. This CDR3 has 15 residues. Looked up from germline, CDR1 is SGHAT and CDR2 is FQDESV (reference sequence). Trimming pared 5 bases from V and 0 bases from J, leaving 13 bases between. The DNA of the CDR3 is TGTGCCAGCAGCCCCCTTAGCGGCGTGAACACTGAAGCTTTCTTT. Its protein product is CASSPLSGVNTEAFF.

This chain connects TRBV2 to TRBJ2-7; 7 positions match TRBD1. V lost 6 bases and J lost 2; bases outside the gene matches: 4. This CDR3 spans 13 amino acids. The germline V gene encodes CDR1 SNHLY and CDR2 FYNNEI. CDR3: CASSPTGPYEQYV. The CDR3 DNA reads TGTGCCAGCAGCCCGACAGGGCCCTACGAGCAGTACGTC.

This chain connects TRBV28 to TRBJ2-3, with 7 positions matching TRBD2. CDR1 and CDR2 (germline): MDHEN, SYDVKM. The CDR3 is 13 residues long. V trimming: 8 bases; J trimming: 3 bases; junction bases outside the gene matches: 5. This chain's CDR3 is CASRSSGTDTQYF. The CDR3 DNA sequence: TGTGCCAGCCGGAGTAGCGGGACAGATACGCAGTATTTT.

The chain is built from TRBV5-1 and TRBJ2-7; the match to TRBD2 covers 8 bases. This CDR3 is built from 15 residues. Germline V lookup: CDR1 SGHRS, CDR2 YFSETQ. V was clipped by 4 bases and J by 4 bases; unmatched bases: 10. The CDR3: CASSRSGGLIYEQYF. In DNA, the CDR3 is TGCGCCAGCAGCAGAAGCGGGGGCCTAATATACGAGCAGTACTTC.

The chain is built from TRBV11-3 and TRBJ2-1; no clear D. Germline CDR1 SGHNT, CDR2 YENEEA. The CDR3 length is 13 residues. V was trimmed by 1 base and J by 5 bases, leaving 6 bases between them. The CDR3: CASSLAVNNEQFF. As DNA, the CDR3 is TGTGCCAGCAGCTTAGCGGTCAACAATGAGCAGTTCTTC.

The chain recombines TRBV7-9 with TRBJ1-1; D unresolved. Looked up from germline, CDR1 is SEHNR and CDR2 is FQNEAQ (reference sequence). V dropped 3 bases and J dropped 0 bases, with 8 bases sitting between them. The CDR3 consists of 14 residues. The CDR3 here is CASSFGVMNTEAFF. In nucleotides, the CDR3 is TGTGCCAGCAGCTTCGGGGTTATGAACACTGAAGCTTTCTTT.

The V call is TRBV7-2, the J call TRBJ2-1; TRBD2 matches at 8 bases. The CDR3 has 15 amino acids. V lost 1 base to trimming and J lost 12 bases; unmatched junction nucleotides: 11. Germline CDR1 and CDR2: SGHTA and FQGNSA. Here the CDR3 DNA reads TGTGCCAGCAGCTTAGTGGGCAGGAACGGGGGGGCGCAGTTCTTC. Protein: CASSLVGRNGGAQFF.

This chain links TRBV5-1 with TRBJ2-2; tentative D call: TRBD2 (5 bases). Trimming removed 0 bases from V and 3 bases from J, with 9 bases in between. The CDR3 spans 15 residues. From germline, CDR1 is SGHRS and CDR2 YFSETQ. The CDR3 is CASSLGGSDTGELFF. DNA for the CDR3: TGCGCCAGCAGCTTGGGAGGTAGCGACACCGGGGAGCTGTTTTTT.

This clone was observed once. The chain combines TRBV5-5 with TRBJ1-3, with unresolved D. The CDR3 length is 16 residues. The V gene lost 4 bases and the J gene lost 1 base, with 15 bases spanning the gap. CDR1 is SGHKS and CDR2 is YYEKEE in the germline V gene (reference sequence). CDR3 sequence reads: CASSREVGRSGNTIYF. In nucleotides, the CDR3 is TGTGCCAGCAGCCGGGAGGTCGGCCGATCTGGAAACACCATATATTTT.

This chain connects TRBV5-1 to TRBJ1-5; the D gene is possibly TRBD1 (5 bases). CDR1 and CDR2 (germline): SGHRS, YFSETQ. The CDR3 covers 13 residues. Trimming took off 3 bases at V and 6 bases at J, with 10 bases between the two ends. CDR3 bases: TGCGCCAGCAGCTCAGAGGGGAGTCAGCCCCAGCATTTT. The encoded protein is CASSSEGSQPQHF.

The V and J genes are TRBV11-2 and TRBJ2-7; 8 bases are shared with TRBD2. With V trimmed by 6 bases and J by 7 bases, 14 bases remained unmatched. The CDR3 sequence is 15 residues long. CDR1 is SGHAT and CDR2 is FQNNGV in the germline V gene. The CDR3 region is CASRKPGLGSTEQYF. Written as DNA, the CDR3 is TGTGCCAGCAGGAAACCGGGACTAGGCTCAACTGAGCAGTACTTC.

This sequence joins TRBV11-2 and TRBJ2-7, with a weak D call TRBD1 (6 bases). The CDR3 is 14 amino acids. In germline, CDR1 is SGHAT, CDR2 FQNNGV. V lost 5 bases and J lost 3, with 14 bases in between. The DNA of the CDR3 is TGTGCCAGCAGCCGAGACAGGTCGTACTACGAGCAGTACTTC. Translating it yields CASSRDRSYYEQYF.

The V gene is TRBV29-1, the J gene TRBJ1-1, with D unresolved. The CDR3 covers 10 residues. V gave up 5 bases and J gave up 8 bases, with 9 bases separating them. The germline gives CDR1 SQVTM, CDR2 ANQGSEA. The CDR3 coding sequence is TGCAGCGTTCTGGATAGCGAAGCTTTCTTT. Protein: CSVLDSEAFF.